This T cell receptor beta chain was sequenced in a study of OX40 agonist ivuxolimab in advanced cancers. Background on the study: The dose-escalation cohort was around 83% male, with a mean age of approximately 62 years, ranging roughly 20 to 90. Under the entry rules, prior anti-PD-1, anti-PD-L1 or anti-CTLA-4 therapy was allowed, and 35% to 40% had some. Whole-study findings and limits: Circulating CD4+ and CD8+ T cells showed clonal expansion by week 6 at 0.1 to 3.0 mg/kg.

A remark on this clone: Its antigen is undetermined.

Blood sampling was done at baseline, cycle 4 day 1, and cycle 7 day 1. Germline CDR1 reads MGHDK; CDR2 reads SYGVNS. This CDR3 region has 14 residues. V trimming: 8 bases; J trimming: 6 bases; junction bases outside the gene matches: 11. Sequenced by immunoSEQ multiplex PCR; TCRdb stores in-frame clones only, minus some. The table records under 85,000 clones, around 86% of them present only once. This rearrangement joins TRBV25-1 to TRBJ2-7; 9 nucleotides line up with TRBD2. The sample here was CD4+ or CD8+ T cells sorted from blood, taken in a trial of the OX40 agonist ivuxolimab. The source is an adult with an advanced solid tumor such as melanoma, head and neck, liver or kidney cancer. The CDR3 DNA reads as TGTGCCAGCCAGGTAGCGGGAGCCCCCCTCGAGCAGTACTTC. It specifies CASQVAGAPLEQYF.